Described below is a single T cell receptor (beta chain) sequence and its context. Data came from immunoSEQ multiplex PCR; TCRdb stores just in-frame clones and leaves some out. The data contain over 85,000 clones, about 90% of them singletons. The data were obtained in a study of blood T cell repertoires in COVID-19. The trim removed 2 bases at V and 7 bases at J, leaving 1 base unmatched. CDR1 is SGDLS and CDR2 is YYNGEE in the germline V gene. The CDR3 is made up of 12 amino acids. This chain links TRBV9 with TRBJ1-1; 8 positions match TRBD1. The origin of this receptor is a human donor with COVID-19, enrolled during active disease. The donor label of this sample is uncertain. Sequencing was carried out using peripheral blood. The CDR3 sequence is CASSVGTGEAFF. Written as DNA, the CDR3 is TGTGCCAGCAGCGTCGGGACAGGTGAAGCTTTCTTT.